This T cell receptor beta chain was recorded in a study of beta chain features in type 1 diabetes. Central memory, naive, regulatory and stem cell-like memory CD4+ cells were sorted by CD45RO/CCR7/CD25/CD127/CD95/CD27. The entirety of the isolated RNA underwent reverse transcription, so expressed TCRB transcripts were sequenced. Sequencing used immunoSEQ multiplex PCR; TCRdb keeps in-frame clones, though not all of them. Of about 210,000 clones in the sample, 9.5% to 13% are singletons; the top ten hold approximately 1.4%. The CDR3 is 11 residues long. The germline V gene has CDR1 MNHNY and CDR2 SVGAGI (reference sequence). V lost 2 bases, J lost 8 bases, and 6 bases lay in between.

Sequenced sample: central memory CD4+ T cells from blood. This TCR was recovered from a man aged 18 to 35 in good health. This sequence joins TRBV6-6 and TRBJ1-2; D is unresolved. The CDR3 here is CASSYLEGYTF. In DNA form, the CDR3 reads TGTGCCAGCAGTTACCTGGAGGGCTACACCTTC.